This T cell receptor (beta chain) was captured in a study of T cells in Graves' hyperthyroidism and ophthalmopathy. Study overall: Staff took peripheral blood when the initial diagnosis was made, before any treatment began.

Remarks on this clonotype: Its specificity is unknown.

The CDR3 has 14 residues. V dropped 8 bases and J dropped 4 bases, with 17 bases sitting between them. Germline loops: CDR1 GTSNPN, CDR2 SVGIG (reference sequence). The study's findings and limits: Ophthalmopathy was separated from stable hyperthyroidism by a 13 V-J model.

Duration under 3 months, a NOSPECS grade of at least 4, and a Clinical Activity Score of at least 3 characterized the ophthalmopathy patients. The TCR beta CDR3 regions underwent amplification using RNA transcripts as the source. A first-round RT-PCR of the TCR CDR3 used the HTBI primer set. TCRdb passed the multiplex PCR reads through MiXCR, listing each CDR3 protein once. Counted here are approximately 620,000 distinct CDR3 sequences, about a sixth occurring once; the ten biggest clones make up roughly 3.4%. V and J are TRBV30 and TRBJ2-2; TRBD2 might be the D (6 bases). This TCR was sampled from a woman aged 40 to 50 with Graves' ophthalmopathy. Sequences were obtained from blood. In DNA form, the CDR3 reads TGTGCCCAAAGGGCTACGCGGGGCACCGGGGAGCTGTTTTTT. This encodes CAQRATRGTGELFF.